These T cell receptor beta chains were read from a single sample in a study of CD8+ T cells in alopecia areata. Assay used: immunoSEQ multiplex PCR; TCRdb lists only in-frame clones, some missing. The sample records about 11,000 clones, roughly three fifths being singletons. The source material was skin, sampled at week 0. These receptors were obtained from a human donor with alopecia areata. Each CDR3 is given with its conserved first and last residue. D genes are given only for firm matches. Some rows mark clone size as missing; the rest say once, few, many or name a class of expanded clone.

clone size | CDR3 length | J gene | V gene | D gene | CDR3 protein | CDR3 DNA
NA | 16 | TRBJ1-5 | TRBV7-3 | NA | CASSLVRGRSYQPQHF | TGTGCCAGCAGCTTAGTGAGGGGCCGATCCTATCAGCCCCAGCATTTT
NA | 16 | TRBJ1-2 | TRBV19 | NA | CASSIFHGRTASGYTF | TGTGCCAGTAGTATCTTTCATGGTCGAACAGCGTCTGGCTACACCTTC
NA | 14 | TRBJ1-5 | TRBV5-5 | NA | CASSSRQNNQPQHF | TGTGCCAGCAGCTCCCGACAGAACAATCAGCCCCAGCATTTT
NA | 15 | TRBJ1-6 | TRBV5-4 | NA | CASSFSLSNNSPLHF | TGTGCCAGCAGCTTTTCCCTGTCCAATAATTCACCCCTCCACTTT
NA | 15 | TRBJ2-2 | TRBV7-8 | NA | CASSPLEGNTGELFF | TGTGCCAGCAGCCCCCTTGAGGGGAACACCGGGGAGCTGTTTTTT
NA | 13 | TRBJ1-4 | TRBV7-9 | NA | CALRTGTNEKLFF | TGTGCCCTCCGGACGGGCACCAATGAAAAACTGTTTTTT
NA | 13 | TRBJ1-1 | TRBV7-2 | NA | CASSLWRGSEAFF | TGTGCCAGCAGCTTATGGAGGGGGTCTGAAGCTTTCTTT
NA | 13 | TRBJ2-7 | TRBV5-1 | TRBD2 | CASSREASYEQYF | TGCGCCAGCAGCCGGGAGGCCTCCTACGAGCAGTACTTC
NA | 16 | TRBJ2-1 | TRBV29-1 | TRBD1 | CSVEGQGWAGYNEQFF | TGCAGCGTTGAGGGACAGGGGTGGGCGGGCTACAATGAGCAGTTCTTC
NA | 14 | TRBJ2-7 | TRBV4-3 | NA | CASSQSTLVYEQYF | TGCGCCAGCAGCCAGTCAACACTAGTCTACGAGCAGTACTTC
NA | 14 | TRBJ2-2 | TRBV5-6 | NA | CASSLITGAGELFF | TGTGCCAGCAGCTTGATTACGGGGGCCGGGGAGCTGTTTTTT
few | 12 | TRBJ1-2 | TRBV29-1 | NA | CSTRQLWDGYTF | TGCAGCACAAGACAGCTCTGGGATGGCTACACCTTC
NA | 13 | TRBJ1-1 | TRBV29-1 | NA | CSVAAGFHTEAFF | TGCAGCGTTGCTGCAGGCTTTCACACTGAAGCTTTCTTT
NA | 14 | TRBJ1-4 | TRBV4-2 | TRBD1 | CASSQADREGKLFF | TGTGCCAGCAGCCAAGCGGACAGGGAGGGGAAACTGTTTTTT
NA | 14 | TRBJ2-7 | TRBV5-6 | NA | CASSFGQPFYEQYF | TGTGCCAGCAGCTTCGGTCAGCCTTTCTACGAGCAGTACTTC
NA | 13 | TRBJ2-5 | TRBV2 | NA | CASSDHGQETQYF | TGTGCCAGCAGTGACCACGGGCAAGAGACCCAGTACTTC
few | 13 | TRBJ2-7 | TRBV5-6 | NA | CASSLGRNYEQYF | TGTGCCAGCAGCTTGGGCAGAAACTACGAGCAGTACTTC
NA | 15 | TRBJ2-4 | TRBV14 | NA | CASSRAVAHGNIQYF | TGTGCCAGCAGCCGGGCAGTGGCCCATGGAAACATTCAGTACTTC
NA | 13 | TRBJ1-2 | TRBV2 | NA | CASRATFPYGYTF | TGTGCCAGCAGGGCAACGTTCCCTTATGGCTACACCTTC
NA | 16 | TRBJ1-4 | TRBV6-5 | NA | CASSYSYVRRNEKLFF | TGTGCCAGCAGTTACTCGTATGTTAGGCGTAATGAAAAACTGTTTTTT
NA | 18 | TRBJ2-3 | TRBV29-1 | NA | CSVEGSGGDSSYTDTQYF | TGCAGCGTTGAAGGGTCGGGGGGGGACAGCTCATACACAGATACGCAGTATTTT
once | 13 | TRBJ2-7 | TRBV10-2 | NA | CASSRDLNYEQYF | TGCGCCAGCAGCCGGGACTTAAACTACGAGCAGTACTTC
NA | 15 | TRBJ2-6 | TRBV7-9 | NA | CASSTRTTGANVLTF | TGTGCCAGCAGCACCAGGACCACCGGGGCCAACGTCCTGACTTTC
NA | 11 | TRBJ1-2 | TRBV7-9 | NA | CAIPKSYGYTF | TGTGCCATCCCAAAAAGTTATGGCTACACCTTC
NA | 13 | TRBJ1-1 | TRBV6-1 | NA | CASRMTVNTEAFF | TGTGCCAGCAGAATGACCGTGAACACTGAAGCTTTCTTT
NA | 14 | TRBJ2-7 | TRBV6-5 | TRBD1 | CASSLTGQHYEQYF | TGTGCCAGCAGCTTAACGGGACAGCACTACGAGCAGTACTTC
NA | 15 | TRBJ1-2 | TRBV9 | NA | CASSVAVRGNYGYTF | TGTGCCAGCAGCGTAGCTGTTCGTGGAAACTATGGCTACACCTTC
NA | 14 | TRBJ2-1 | TRBV11-2 | NA | CASSLPWSGTIKFF | TGTGCCAGCAGCCTTCCGTGGTCCGGGACAATAAAGTTCTTC
few | 15 | TRBJ2-3 | TRBV11-2 | NA | CASSLVVSVTDTQYF | TGTGCCAGCAGCTTAGTGGTCAGCGTCACAGATACGCAGTATTTT
NA | 16 | TRBJ2-1 | TRBV4-1 | NA | CASSHVDMFSYNEQFF | TGCGCCAGCAGCCACGTTGACATGTTCTCCTACAATGAGCAGTTCTTC
NA | 15 | TRBJ2-5 | TRBV18 | TRBD1 | CASSPPWTGQETQYF | TGTGCCAGCTCACCACCGTGGACAGGTCAAGAGACCCAGTACTTC
NA | 19 | TRBJ2-7 | TRBV4-1 | NA | CASSHHSLRGARIYYEQYF | TGCGCCAGCAGCCATCACAGCCTTCGCGGGGCCCGGATCTACTACGAGCAGTACTTC
few | 17 | TRBJ2-6 | TRBV30 | TRBD2 | CAWRTSGPSSGANVLTF | TGTGCCTGGAGGACTAGCGGGCCGAGCTCTGGGGCCAACGTCCTGACTTTC
NA | 18 | TRBJ1-1 | TRBV7-3 | NA | CASSRWWFFGPMNTEAFF | TGTGCCAGCAGCCGGTGGTGGTTTTTTGGGCCCATGAACACTGAAGCTTTCTTT
NA | 17 | TRBJ2-2 | TRBV27 | TRBD1 | CASSLSRGRTDTGELFF | TGTGCCAGCAGTTTAAGTAGGGGGCGAACGGACACCGGGGAGCTGTTTTTT
NA | 17 | TRBJ2-7 | TRBV7-8 | NA | CASTPHGILPSSYEQYF | TGTGCCAGCACGCCCCACGGCATTCTCCCGAGCTCCTACGAGCAGTACTTC
few | 16 | TRBJ2-2 | TRBV11-2 | TRBD1 | CASSLSGTGSAGELFF | TGTGCCAGCAGCCTATCCGGGACAGGATCGGCCGGGGAGCTGTTTTTT
NA | 14 | TRBJ2-1 | TRBV2 | NA | CASRSGGLSNEQFF | TGTGCCAGCAGGTCCGGGGGCCTGTCGAATGAGCAGTTCTTC
NA | 16 | TRBJ2-7 | TRBV5-1 | TRBD2 | CASSLEFYGGANEQYF | TGCGCCAGCAGCTTGGAATTTTACGGGGGGGCAAACGAGCAGTACTTC
NA | 15 | TRBJ2-7 | TRBV6-6 | TRBD1 | CASSPPGQGRGEQYF | TGTGCCAGCAGTCCGCCGGGACAGGGTAGAGGCGAGCAGTACTTC
NA | 15 | TRBJ2-5 | TRBV5-1 | NA | CASSGRGRDQETQYF | TGCGCCAGCAGCGGCCGCGGGCGGGATCAAGAGACCCAGTACTTC
NA | 15 | TRBJ1-6 | TRBV11-2 | NA | CASSLQASGGTPLHF | TGTGCCAGCAGCTTACAGGCCTCAGGAGGTACACCCCTCCACTTT
NA | 15 | TRBJ2-7 | TRBV19 | TRBD2 | CASSATSGGTYEQYF | TGTGCCAGTAGTGCGACTAGCGGGGGCACCTACGAGCAGTACTTC
NA | 15 | TRBJ2-2 | TRBV7-3 | NA | CASSLGKGGTGELFF | TGTGCCAGCAGCTTGGGGAAGGGCGGGACCGGGGAGCTGTTTTTT
NA | 13 | TRBJ1-2 | TRBV6-5 | NA | CASSAGPLYGYTF | TGTGCCAGCAGTGCGGGACCCCTCTATGGCTACACCTTC
NA | 15 | TRBJ2-1 | TRBV7-2 | TRBD2 | CASSLVTSGGTKQFF | TGTGCCAGCAGCTTAGTGACTAGCGGGGGGACCAAGCAGTTCTTC
once | 15 | TRBJ2-5 | TRBV6-5 | TRBD2 | CASSYFGLAAETQYF | TGTGCCAGCAGTTACTTCGGACTAGCGGCGGAGACCCAGTACTTC
NA | 16 | TRBJ2-6 | TRBV2 | TRBD2 | CASKIAGNSGANVLTF | TGTGCCAGCAAAATAGCGGGGAACTCTGGGGCCAACGTCCTGACTTTC
NA | 13 | TRBJ1-1 | TRBV2 | NA | CASSSGIGTEAFF | TGTGCCAGCAGTTCAGGAATCGGCACTGAAGCTTTCTTT
few | 18 | TRBJ2-1 | TRBV5-1 | TRBD2 | CASPGGERELWVVNEQFF | TGCGCCAGCCCCGGGGGGGAGCGGGAACTTTGGGTTGTGAATGAGCAGTTCTTC
NA | 13 | TRBJ2-3 | TRBV19 | NA | CATSQGAPDTQYF | TGTGCCACTTCTCAGGGAGCTCCAGATACGCAGTATTTT